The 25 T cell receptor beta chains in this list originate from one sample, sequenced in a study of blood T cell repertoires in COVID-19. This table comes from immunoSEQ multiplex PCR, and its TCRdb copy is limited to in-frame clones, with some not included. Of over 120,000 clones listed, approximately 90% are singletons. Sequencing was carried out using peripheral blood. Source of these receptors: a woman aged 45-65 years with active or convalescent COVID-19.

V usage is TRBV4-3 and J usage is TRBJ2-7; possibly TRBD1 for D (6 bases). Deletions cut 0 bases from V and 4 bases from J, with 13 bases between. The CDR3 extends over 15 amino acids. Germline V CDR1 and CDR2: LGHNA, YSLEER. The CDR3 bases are TGCGCCAGCAGCCAAGATAACGACAGGCGATACGAGCAGTACTTC. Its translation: CASSQDNDRRYEQYF.

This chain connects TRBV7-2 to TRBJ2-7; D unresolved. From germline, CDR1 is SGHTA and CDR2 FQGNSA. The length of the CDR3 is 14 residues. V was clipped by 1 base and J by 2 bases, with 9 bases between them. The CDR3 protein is CASSLGLTPYEQYF. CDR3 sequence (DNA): TGTGCCAGCAGCTTAGGCCTTACACCCTACGAGCAGTACTTC. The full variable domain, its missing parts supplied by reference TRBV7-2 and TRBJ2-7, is GAGVSQSPSNKVTEKGKDVELRCDPISGHTALYWYRQSLGQGLEFLIYFQGNSAPDKSGLPSDRFSAERTGGSVSTLTIQRTQQEDSAVYLCASSLGLTPYEQYFGPGTRLTVT.

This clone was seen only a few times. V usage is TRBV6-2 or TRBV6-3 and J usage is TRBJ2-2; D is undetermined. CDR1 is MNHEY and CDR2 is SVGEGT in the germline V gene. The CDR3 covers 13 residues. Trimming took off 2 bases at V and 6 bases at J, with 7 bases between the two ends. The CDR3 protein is CASSYPQAGELFF. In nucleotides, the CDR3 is TGTGCCAGCAGTTACCCTCAGGCCGGGGAGCTGTTTTTT.

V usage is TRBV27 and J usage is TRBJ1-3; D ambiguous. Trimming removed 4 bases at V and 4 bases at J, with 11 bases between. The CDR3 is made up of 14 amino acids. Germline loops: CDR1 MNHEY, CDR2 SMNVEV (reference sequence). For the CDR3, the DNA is TGTGCCAGCAGTTCACGGTCTGTGGGAAACACCATATATTTT. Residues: CASSSRSVGNTIYF.

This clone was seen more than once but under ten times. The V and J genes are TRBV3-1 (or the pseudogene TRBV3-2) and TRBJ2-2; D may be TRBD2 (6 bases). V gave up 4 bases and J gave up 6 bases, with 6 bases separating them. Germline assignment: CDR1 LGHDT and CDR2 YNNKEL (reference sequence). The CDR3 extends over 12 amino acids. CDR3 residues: CASSRGAGELFF. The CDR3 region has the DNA TGTGCCAGCAGCCGGGGGGCCGGGGAGCTGTTTTTT.

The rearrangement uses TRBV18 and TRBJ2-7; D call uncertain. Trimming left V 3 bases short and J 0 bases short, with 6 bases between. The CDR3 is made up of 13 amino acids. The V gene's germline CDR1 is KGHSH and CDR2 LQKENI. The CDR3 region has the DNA TGTGCCAGCTCACCCACAGCCTCCTACGAGCAGTACTTC. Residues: CASSPTASYEQYF.

The CDR3 DNA follows: TGTGCCAGCAGCTTAGCACAGCTTCGATCACCCCTCCACTTT. It encodes CASSLAQLRSPLHF. The rearrangement uses TRBV11-2 and TRBJ1-6; no definite D call. V was cut by 1 base and J by 10 bases, with 11 bases left in between. The CDR3 sequence is 14 residues long. Per the germline V gene, CDR1 is SGHAT and CDR2 is FQNNGV. Variable domain in full (rest from reference TRBV11-2 and TRBJ1-6): EAGVAQSPRYKIIEKRQSVAFWCNPISGHATLYWYQQILGQGPKLLIQFQNNGVVDDSQLPKDRFSAERLKGVDSTLKIQPAKLEDSAVYLCASSLAQLRSPLHFGNGTRLTVT.

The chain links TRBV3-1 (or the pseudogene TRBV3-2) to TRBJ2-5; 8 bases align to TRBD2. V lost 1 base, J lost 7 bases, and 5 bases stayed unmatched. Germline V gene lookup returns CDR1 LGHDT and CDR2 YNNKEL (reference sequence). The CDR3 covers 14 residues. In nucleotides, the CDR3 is TGTGCCAGCAGCCAAGGGTTTGCGGGGGGGACCCAGTACTTC. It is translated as CASSQGFAGGTQYF.

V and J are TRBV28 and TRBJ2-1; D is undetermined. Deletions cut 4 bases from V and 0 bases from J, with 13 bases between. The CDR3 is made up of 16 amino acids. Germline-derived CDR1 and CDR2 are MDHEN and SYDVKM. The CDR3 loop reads CASSSVWPDSYNEQFF. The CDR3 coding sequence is TGTGCCAGCAGTTCCGTGTGGCCCGACTCCTACAATGAGCAGTTCTTC.

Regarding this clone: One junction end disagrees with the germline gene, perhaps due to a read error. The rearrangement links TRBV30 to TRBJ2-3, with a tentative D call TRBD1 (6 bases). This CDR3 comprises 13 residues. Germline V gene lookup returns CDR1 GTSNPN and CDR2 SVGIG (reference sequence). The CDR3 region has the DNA TGTGCCGGGAGACAGGCCAGCACAGATACGCAGTATTTT. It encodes CAGRQASTDTQYF. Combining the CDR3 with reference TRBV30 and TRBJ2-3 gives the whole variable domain SQTIHQWPATLVQPVGSPLSLECTVEGTSNPNLYWYRQAAGRGLQLLFYSVGIGQISSEVPQNLSASRPQDRQFILSSKKLLLSDSGFYLCAGRQASTDTQYFGPGTRLTVL.

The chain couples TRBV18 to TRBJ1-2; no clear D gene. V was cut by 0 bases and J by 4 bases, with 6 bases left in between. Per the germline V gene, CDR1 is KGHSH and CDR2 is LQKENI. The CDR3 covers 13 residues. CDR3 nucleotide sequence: TGTGCCAGCTCACCACCAGGGAGCTATGGCTACACCTTC. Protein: CASSPPGSYGYTF.

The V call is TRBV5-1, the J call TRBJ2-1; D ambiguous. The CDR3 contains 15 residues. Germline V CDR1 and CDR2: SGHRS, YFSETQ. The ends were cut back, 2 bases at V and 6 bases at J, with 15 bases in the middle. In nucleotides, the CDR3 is TGCGCCAGCAGCTTCACAGCCCTAAAAGCCAATGAGCAGTTCTTC. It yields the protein CASSFTALKANEQFF.

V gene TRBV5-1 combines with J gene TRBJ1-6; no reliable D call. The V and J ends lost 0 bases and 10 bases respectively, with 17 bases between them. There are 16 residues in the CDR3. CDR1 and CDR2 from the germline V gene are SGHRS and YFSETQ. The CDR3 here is CASSLASNGVKSPLHF. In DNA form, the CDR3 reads TGCGCCAGCAGCTTGGCCTCGAACGGTGTGAAATCACCCCTCCACTTT.

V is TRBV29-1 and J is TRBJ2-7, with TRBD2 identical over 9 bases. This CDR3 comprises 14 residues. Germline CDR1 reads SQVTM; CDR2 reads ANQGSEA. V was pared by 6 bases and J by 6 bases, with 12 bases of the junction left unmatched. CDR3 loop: CSVREGELAGEQYF. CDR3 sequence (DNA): TGCAGCGTCCGAGAGGGGGAACTAGCGGGCGAGCAGTACTTC.

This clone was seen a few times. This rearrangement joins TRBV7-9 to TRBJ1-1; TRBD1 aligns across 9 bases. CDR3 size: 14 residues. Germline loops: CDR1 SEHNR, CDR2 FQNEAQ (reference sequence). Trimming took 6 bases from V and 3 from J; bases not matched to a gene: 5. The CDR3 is CASSLTGGHTEAFF. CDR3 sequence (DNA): TGTGCCAGCAGTCTCACAGGGGGCCACACTGAAGCTTTCTTT.

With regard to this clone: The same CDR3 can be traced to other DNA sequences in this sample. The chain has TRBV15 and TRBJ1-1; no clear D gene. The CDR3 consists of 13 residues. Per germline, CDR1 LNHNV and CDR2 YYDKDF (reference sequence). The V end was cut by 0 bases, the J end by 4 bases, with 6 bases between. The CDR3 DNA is TGTGCCACCAGCAGAGACAGAGGCACTGAAGCTTTCTTT. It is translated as CATSRDRGTEAFF.

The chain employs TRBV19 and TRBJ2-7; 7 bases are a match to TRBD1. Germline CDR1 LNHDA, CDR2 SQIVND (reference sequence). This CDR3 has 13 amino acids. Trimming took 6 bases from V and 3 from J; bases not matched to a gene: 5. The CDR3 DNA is TGTGCCAGTAGGAAGACAGGGATCTACGAGCAGTACTTC. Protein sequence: CASRKTGIYEQYF.

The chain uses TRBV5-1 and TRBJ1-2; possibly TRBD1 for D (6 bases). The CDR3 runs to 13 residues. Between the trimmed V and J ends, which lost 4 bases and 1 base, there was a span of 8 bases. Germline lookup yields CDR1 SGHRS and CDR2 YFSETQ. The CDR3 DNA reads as TGCGCCAGCAGCCCGGACAGTAACTATGGCTACACCTTC. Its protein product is CASSPDSNYGYTF.

The CDR3 DNA reads TGTGCTAGTTCTTTAGGGGGACCAGGGGAGCAGTTCTTC. Residues: CASSLGGPGEQFF. The chain employs TRBV12-5 and TRBJ2-1; a possible D gene is TRBD1 (6 bases). Trimming pared 8 bases from V and 10 bases from J, leaving 18 bases between. CDR3 length equals 13 residues. In germline, CDR1 is LGHNT, CDR2 FRNRAP. The entire variable domain, with the rest obtained from reference TRBV12-5 and TRBJ2-1, is as follows: DARVTQTPRHKVTEMGQEVTMRCQPILGHNTVFWYRQTMMQGLELLAYFRNRAPLDDSGMPKDRFSAEMPDATLATLKIQPSEPRDSAVYFCASSLGGPGEQFFGPGTRLTVL.

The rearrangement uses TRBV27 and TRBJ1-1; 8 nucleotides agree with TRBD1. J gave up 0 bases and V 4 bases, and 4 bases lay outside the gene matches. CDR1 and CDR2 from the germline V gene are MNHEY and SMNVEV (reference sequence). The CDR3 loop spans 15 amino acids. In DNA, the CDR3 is TGTGCCAGCAGTTCAGACAGGGGCTTGAACACTGAAGCTTTCTTT. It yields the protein CASSSDRGLNTEAFF.

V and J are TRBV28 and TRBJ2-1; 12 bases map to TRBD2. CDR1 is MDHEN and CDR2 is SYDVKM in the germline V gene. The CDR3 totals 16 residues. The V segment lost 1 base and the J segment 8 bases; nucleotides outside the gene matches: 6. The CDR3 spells CASSLSTTSGSDEQFF. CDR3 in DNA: TGTGCCAGCAGTTTATCCACGACTAGCGGGAGTGATGAGCAGTTCTTC.

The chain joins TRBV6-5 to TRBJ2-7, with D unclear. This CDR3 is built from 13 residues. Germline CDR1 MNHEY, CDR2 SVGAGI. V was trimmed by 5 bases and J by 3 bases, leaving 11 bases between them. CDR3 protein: CASSLNIHYEQYF. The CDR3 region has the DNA TGTGCCAGCAGTCTAAATATTCACTACGAGCAGTACTTC.

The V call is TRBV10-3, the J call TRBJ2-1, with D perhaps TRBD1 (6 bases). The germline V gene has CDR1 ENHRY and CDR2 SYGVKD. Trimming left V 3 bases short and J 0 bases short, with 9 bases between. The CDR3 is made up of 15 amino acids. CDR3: CAISEQGSSYNEQFF. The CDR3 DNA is TGTGCCATCAGTGAACAGGGAAGCTCCTACAATGAGCAGTTCTTC.

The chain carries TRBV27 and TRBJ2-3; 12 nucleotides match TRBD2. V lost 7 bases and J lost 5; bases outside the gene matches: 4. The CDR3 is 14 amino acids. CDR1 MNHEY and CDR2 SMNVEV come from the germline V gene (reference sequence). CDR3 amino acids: CASTGLAGLDTQYF. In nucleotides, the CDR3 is TGTGCCAGCACCGGACTAGCGGGACTAGATACGCAGTATTTT.

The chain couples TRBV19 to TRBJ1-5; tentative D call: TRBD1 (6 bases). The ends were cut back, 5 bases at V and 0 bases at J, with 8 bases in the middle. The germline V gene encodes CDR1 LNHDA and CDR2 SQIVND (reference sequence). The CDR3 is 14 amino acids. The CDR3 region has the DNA TGTGCCAGTAGTGTACAGGGTAGCAATCAGCCCCAGCATTTT. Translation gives CASSVQGSNQPQHF.